Listed here are 27 T cell receptor delta chains from one sample, sequenced in a study of gamma-delta T cells after stem cell transplantation. TCRdb made new clone calls on the RT-PCR reads using CATT. The data show a few thousand delta-chain clones, 1.5% to 2% seen once. The specimen was gamma-delta T cells. Every receptor here comes from a human donor. It is not recorded whose cells these are; they may come from a transplant donor.

This clone is categorized as medium-sized. A far bigger clonotype differs at one base, so this is likely a read error. This specimen includes other DNA sequences encoding the same CDR3. J is TRDJ1 and V is TRDV2; TRDD3 agrees at 8 bases. CDR1 is GEAIGNYY and CDR2 is EKD in the germline V gene. The ends lost 1 base at V and 4 bases at J; junction bases unmatched: 1. CDR3 length equals 13 residues. The CDR3 protein is CACDTWGIDKLIF. The CDR3 DNA is TGTGCCTGTGACACTTGGGGGATCGATAAACTCATCTTT.

This clone was observed a few times. This likely traces to a read error, being one base from a far larger clone. This same CDR3 is encoded by further DNA sequences in the sample. The rearrangement links TRDV2 to TRDJ1, with D unresolved. Germline-derived CDR1 and CDR2 are GEAIGNYY and EKD. The CDR3 consists of 15 residues. V was trimmed by 0 bases and J by 4 bases, leaving 14 bases between them. The CDR3 nucleotides are TGTGCCTGTGACACCCTCGGGACAGCCAACGATAAACTCATCTTT. Protein: CACDTLGTANDKLIF.

A note on this clone: The mismatch at residue 10 between this DNA's translation and the TCRdb protein of a much larger clone likely reflects a read error; the protein shown is translated from the DNA. The rearrangement uses TRDV2 and TRDJ1, with 11 positions matching TRDD3. There are 17 residues in the CDR3. V trimming: 3 bases; J trimming: 0 bases; junction bases outside the gene matches: 8. CDR1 GEAIGNYY and CDR2 EKD come from the germline V gene. The CDR3 is CACDFLGDTLYTDKLIF. The DNA of the CDR3 is TGTGCCTGTGACTTCCTGGGGGATACTCTGTACACCGATAAACTCATCTTT.

This clone was counted only a few times. A far larger clone is one nucleotide away, so this likely arose from a read error. This chain links TRDV2 with TRDJ1; 8 nucleotides align to TRDD3. The CDR3 runs to 13 residues. Germline V CDR1 and CDR2: GEAIGNYY, EKD. In DNA form, the CDR3 reads TGTGCCCGTGACACTTGGGGGATCGACAAACTCATCTTT. Protein product: CARDTWGIDKLIF.

This clone was detected a few times. TCRdb's protein, taken from a much larger clone, differs from this DNA's translation at residue 10, likely owing to a read error; the protein displayed comes from the DNA. V is TRDV2 and J is TRDJ1, with 8 bases matching TRDD3. V lost 0 bases to trimming and J lost 3 bases; unmatched junction nucleotides: 14. CDR3 length equals 18 residues. The germline gives CDR1 GEAIGNYY, CDR2 EKD. The CDR3 sequence: CACDTVGIHLVEADKLIF. CDR3 sequence (DNA): TGTGCCTGTGACACCGTGGGGATACACCTCGTTGAAGCCGATAAACTCATCTTT.

The chain couples TRDV2 to TRDJ3; 12 nucleotides match TRDD3. The ends lost 0 bases at V and 5 bases at J; junction bases unmatched: 13. This CDR3 has 21 residues. Germline values: CDR1 GEAIGNYY, CDR2 EKD. For the CDR3, the DNA is TGTGCCTGTGACACCTTAAACCTGGGGGATACGTCAAACCGGGACACCCGACAGATGTTTTTC. This encodes CACDTLNLGDTSNRDTRQMFF.

There are a few counts of this clone. TCRdb assigns this DNA the protein of a much larger clone, which departs from its translation at residue 4; this likely reflects a read error, and the protein shown comes from translating the DNA. The genes are TRDV2 and TRDJ1, with 12 bases aligning to TRDD3. Germline assignment: CDR1 GEAIGNYY and CDR2 EKD. The CDR3 has 18 residues. As DNA, the CDR3 is TGTGCCTGTGGCACCTTAAACCTGGGGGATACGCAAACCGATAAACTCATCTTT. Translated, it gives CACGTLNLGDTQTDKLIF.

The sample holds a few counts of this clone. TCRdb shows a much larger clone's protein in place of this DNA's translation, and the two differ at residue 6, likely through a read error; the protein shown is translated from the DNA. This chain connects TRDV2 to TRDJ1, with TRDD3 identical over 11 bases. This CDR3 is 20 amino acids long. Germline-derived CDR1 and CDR2 are GEAIGNYY and EKD. With V trimmed by 3 bases and J by 0 bases, 17 bases remained unmatched. CDR3 residues: CACDPILGDTSITYTDKLIF. The CDR3, as DNA: TGTGCCTGTGACCCCATTCTGGGGGATACTTCCATAACGTACACCGATAAACTCATCTTT.

There are a few counts of this clone. The likely explanation is a read error, given a far larger clone one base away. This chain links TRDV2 with TRDJ1; 9 bases align to TRDD3. The V segment lost 5 bases and the J segment 7 bases; nucleotides outside the gene matches: 10. The CDR3 covers 14 residues. Germline CDR1 GEAIGNYY, CDR2 EKD. The CDR3 DNA sequence: TGTGCCTGTGGCTTTCTGGGGGATCGAGGTAAACTCATCTTT. Its protein is CACGFLGDRGKLIF.

This clone was seen more than once but under ten times. For this DNA, TCRdb reports the protein of a much larger clone, which diverges at residue 15, most likely from a read error; the protein presented here is translated directly from the DNA. CDR3 nucleotide sequence: TGTGCCTGTGACACCCCACTGGGGGATACGTCAAACCGGGACATCCGACAGATGTTTTTC. Amino acid sequence: CACDTPLGDTSNRDIRQMFF. This sequence joins TRDV2 and TRDJ3; the match to TRDD3 covers 13 bases. CDR1 is GEAIGNYY and CDR2 is EKD in the germline V gene. The CDR3 length is 20 residues.

This clone was detected a few times. A read error is the likely source, as a far larger clone sits one nucleotide away. The sample contains more than one DNA sequence encoding this CDR3. The V gene is TRDV2, the J gene TRDJ1; 13 positions agree with TRDD3. The CDR3 loop spans 18 amino acids. In germline, CDR1 is GEAIGNYY, CDR2 EKD. The CDR3 DNA follows: TGTGCCTGTGACGTACTGGGGGATACGGAGGGGCACACAGATAAACTCATCTTT. Encoded protein: CACDVLGDTEGHTDKLIF.

This clone was seen repeatedly, ten times or more. The protein recorded in TCRdb matches a much larger clone and deviates from this DNA's translation at residue 3, suggesting a read error; the protein here is obtained by translating the DNA. This chain connects TRDV2 to TRDJ1; 10 nucleotides agree with TRDD3. Germline V gene sequence: CDR1 GEAIGNYY, CDR2 EKD. The CDR3 loop spans 16 amino acids. The CDR3 loop reads CARDPLLGDSTDKLIF. CDR3 DNA sequence: TGTGCCCGTGACCCTTTACTGGGGGATTCCACCGATAAACTCATCTTT.

In regard to this clone: Since a far larger clone is one base different, this is likely a read error. Other DNA sequences from this sample encode an identical CDR3 as well. The rearrangement uses TRDV2 and TRDJ1; TRDD3 aligns across 13 bases. CDR3 length: 18 amino acids. Germline V CDR1 and CDR2: GEAIGNYY, EKD. The CDR3 DNA sequence: TGCGCCTGTGACGCCGTACTGGGGGATACGCGGGACACCGATAAACTCATCTTT. Translating gives CACDAVLGDTRDTDKLIF.

This clone showed up just a few times. The protein that TCRdb holds for this DNA derives from a much larger clone and differs from the translated DNA at residue 4, which likely indicates a read error; the protein shown here is translated from the DNA. The genes are TRDV2 and TRDJ1; 12 nucleotides agree with TRDD3. Germline V gene data show CDR1 as GEAIGNYY and CDR2 as EKD. This CDR3 spans 18 amino acids. In DNA, the CDR3 is TGTGCCTGTAACACCTTAAACCTGGGGGATACGCAAACCGATAAACTCATCTTT. This gives the protein CACNTLNLGDTQTDKLIF.

This clone was detected only a few times. It differs at one base from a far larger clone, so likely a read error. The DNA for the CDR3 is TGTGCCTGTGACACCTGGGGGCCGCACACCGATAAACTCACCTTT. Translating it yields CACDTWGPHTDKLTF. The chain recombines TRDV2 with TRDJ1, with D possibly being TRDD3 (6 bases). The CDR3 sequence is 15 residues long. Per germline, CDR1 GEAIGNYY and CDR2 EKD.

A word on this clone: TCRdb shows a much larger clone's protein in place of this DNA's translation, and the two differ at residue 13, likely through a read error; the protein shown is translated from the DNA. This chain joins TRDV2 and TRDJ1, with 9 bases lining up with TRDD3. The V gene's germline CDR1 is GEAIGNYY and CDR2 EKD. The CDR3 runs 15 residues. The CDR3, as DNA: TGTGCCTGTTTTTCTCTGGGGGATTTCGGCGATAAACCCATCTTT. Its protein product is CACFSLGDFGDKPIF.

This clone was observed a few times. This is likely an artifact of a read error, given a far larger clone one base away. In the same sample, other DNA sequences code for this CDR3. This chain uses TRDV2 with TRDJ1, with TRDD3 matching over 12 bases. Germline V gene lookup returns CDR1 GEAIGNYY and CDR2 EKD. The CDR3 consists of 18 residues. The CDR3 DNA reads TGTGCCTGTGACACCTTAAACCTGGGGGATACGCAAACCGACAAACTCATCTTT. Translating gives CACDTLNLGDTQTDKLIF.

This clone has a handful of counts. TCRdb records a much larger clone's protein for this DNA, with a difference at residue 12 that likely arises from a read error; the protein given is the translation of the DNA. V is TRDV2 and J is TRDJ1; 8 positions match TRDD3. Trimming cost V 0 bases and J 10 bases; bases outside gene matches: 12. Per germline, CDR1 GEAIGNYY and CDR2 EKD. This CDR3 is built from 15 residues. The CDR3 DNA is TGTGCCTGTGACACCGTCGGGCGGGATACGGGTAGACTCATCTTT. It specifies CACDTVGRDTGRLIF.

This clone was recorded at least ten times. One base separates it from a far larger clone, so it is likely a read error. The chain has TRDV2 and TRDJ3; TRDD3 aligns across 8 bases. Trimming took 3 bases from V and 0 from J; bases not matched to a gene: 9. The CDR3 totals 19 residues. Germline lookup yields CDR1 GEAIGNYY and CDR2 EKD. This CDR3 reads CACDATGGYSSWDTRQMFF. The CDR3 region has the DNA TGTGCCTGTGACGCCACTGGGGGCTATAGCTCCTGGGACACCCGACAGATGTTTTTC.

Comments on this clone: With only one base between it and a far larger clone, this is likely a read error. This sample includes further DNA sequences coding for the same CDR3. The chain links TRDV2 to TRDJ1; D gene ambiguous. Germline CDR1 is GEAIGNYY and CDR2 is EKD. The CDR3 is 18 amino acids. CDR3 DNA: TGTGCCTGCGACACCGTAGCCCCAGCAAACCCAGGGGCCGATAAACTCATCTTT. Protein product: CACDTVAPANPGADKLIF.

This clone appeared a few times. The genes are TRDV2 and TRDJ1; TRDD3 agrees at 7 bases. The V segment lost 3 bases and the J segment 2 bases; nucleotides outside the gene matches: 14. The CDR3 is 17 residues long. Germline CDR1 reads GEAIGNYY; CDR2 reads EKD. CDR3 nucleotides: TGTGCCTGTGACCTACTGGGGTTAATCGGGGGAACCGATAAACTCATCTTT. It codes for CACDLLGLIGGTDKLIF.

This clone occurred a few times. The translation of this DNA and the TCRdb protein of a much larger clone differ at residue 7, probably owing to a read error; the protein shown here is translated from the DNA. The chain joins TRDV2 to TRDJ1; D is ambiguous. Looked up from germline, CDR1 is GEAIGNYY and CDR2 is EKD. This CDR3 comprises 14 residues. V was clipped by 0 bases and J by 1 base, with 8 bases between them. The chain's CDR3 is CACDTINRTDKLIF. CDR3 in DNA: TGTGCCTGTGACACCATTAATCGCACCGATAAACTCATCTTT.

This clone was counted a few times. A read error likely explains this, since a far larger clone differs by one base. The sample contains more than one DNA sequence encoding this CDR3. The CDR3 region has the DNA TGTGCCTGCGACACCGCTGGGGGCCTAAGCTCCTGGGACACCCGACAGATGTTTTTC. Translated: CACDTAGGLSSWDTRQMFF. The chain has TRDV2 and TRDJ3, with 7 positions matching TRDD3. This CDR3 spans 19 amino acids. The germline CDR1 and CDR2 sequences are GEAIGNYY and EKD.

Concerning this clone itself: TCRdb has a much larger clone's protein, which differs at residue 4 from the translation of this DNA, likely because of a read error; what is shown is the protein translated from the DNA. V gene TRDV2 combines with J gene TRDJ1, with 13 bases lining up with TRDD3. CDR3 length equals 18 residues. CDR1 and CDR2 (germline): GEAIGNYY, EKD. Trimming removed 6 bases from V and 0 bases from J; junction bases left unmatched: 12. DNA for the CDR3: TGTGCCTGTAACGTACTGGGGGATACGGAGGGGCACACCGATAAACTCATCTTT. Residues: CACNVLGDTEGHTDKLIF.

This clone is hyperexpanded (1% or more) in the sample. This sample also contains other DNA sequences that code for the same CDR3. The chain couples TRDV2 to TRDJ1; 8 bases are a match to TRDD3. CDR1 and CDR2 from the germline V gene are GEAIGNYY and EKD. The CDR3 loop spans 13 amino acids. The junction had 5 bases not matched to a gene; V was cut back by 1 base and J by 8 bases. The CDR3 sequence: CACDTWGIDKLIF. The CDR3 DNA sequence: TGTGCCTGTGACACTTGGGGGATCGACAAACTCATCTTT.

Turning to this clone: This likely traces to a read error, being one base from a far larger clone. The sample has other DNA sequences that encode this CDR3 too. This chain connects TRDV2 to TRDJ1, with D perhaps matching TRDD3 (5 bases). Germline assignment: CDR1 GEAIGNYY and CDR2 EKD. The V and J ends lost 1 base and 2 bases respectively, with 13 bases between them. This CDR3 has 15 amino acids. The DNA of the CDR3 is TGTGCCTGTGACACAGTGGGGACGTATACCGATAAACTCATCTTT. Protein: CACDTVGTYTDKLIF.

The table lists this clone with a few counts. This DNA translates differently at residue 9 from the TCRdb protein, which is that of a much larger clone; a read error is likely, and the protein shown is the DNA's own translation. This chain uses TRDV2 with TRDJ1, with 8 nucleotides matching TRDD3. Germline CDR1 reads GEAIGNYY; CDR2 reads EKD. V gave up 3 bases and J gave up 11 bases; unmatched junction bases: 13. CDR3 length: 14 residues. For the CDR3, the DNA is TGTGCCTGTGACGCGATGGGGGATTCGCTTGAGCTCATCTTT. Translated, it gives CACDAMGDSLELIF.